This T cell receptor beta chain was retrieved from a study of blood T cell repertoires in COVID-19. Only in-frame clones appear in the TCRdb table, and some are missing; sequencing was by immunoSEQ multiplex PCR. Of about 380,000 clones in the sample, around 90% were seen once. Symptom resolution, clearance, or two negative PCRs marked donors in Cohort 3 as recovered. The sequence came from a woman between 18 and 29 years old who had recovered from COVID-19. Sequenced sample: PBMCs or T cells enriched from blood (not recorded which).

The DNA for the CDR3 is TGCGCCAGCAGCCCAACTCAGGGGGGCGGCGGGGAGCTGTTTTTT. It is translated as CASSPTQGGGGELFF. The chain is built from TRBV5-1 and TRBJ2-2; D is perhaps TRBD1 (7 bases). The CDR3 is 15 amino acids. In germline, CDR1 is SGHRS, CDR2 YFSETQ. V lost 4 bases and J lost 7, with 17 bases in between.